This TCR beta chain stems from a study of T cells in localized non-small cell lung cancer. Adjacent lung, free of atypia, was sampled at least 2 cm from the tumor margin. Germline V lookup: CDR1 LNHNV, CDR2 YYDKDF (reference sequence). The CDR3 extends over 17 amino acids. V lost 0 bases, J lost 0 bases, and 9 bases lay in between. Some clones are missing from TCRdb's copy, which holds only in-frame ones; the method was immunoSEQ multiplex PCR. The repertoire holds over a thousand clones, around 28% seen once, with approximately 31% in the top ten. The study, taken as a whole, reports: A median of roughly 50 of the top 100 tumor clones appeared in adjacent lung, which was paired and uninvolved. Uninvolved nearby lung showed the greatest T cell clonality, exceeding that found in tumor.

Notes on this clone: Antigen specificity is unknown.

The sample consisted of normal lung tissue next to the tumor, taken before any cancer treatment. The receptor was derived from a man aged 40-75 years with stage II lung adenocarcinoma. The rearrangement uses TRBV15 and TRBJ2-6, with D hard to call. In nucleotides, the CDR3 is TGTGCCACCAGCAGAGAAGGGATAGGCTCTGGGGCCAACGTCCTGACTTTC. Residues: CATSREGIGSGANVLTF.